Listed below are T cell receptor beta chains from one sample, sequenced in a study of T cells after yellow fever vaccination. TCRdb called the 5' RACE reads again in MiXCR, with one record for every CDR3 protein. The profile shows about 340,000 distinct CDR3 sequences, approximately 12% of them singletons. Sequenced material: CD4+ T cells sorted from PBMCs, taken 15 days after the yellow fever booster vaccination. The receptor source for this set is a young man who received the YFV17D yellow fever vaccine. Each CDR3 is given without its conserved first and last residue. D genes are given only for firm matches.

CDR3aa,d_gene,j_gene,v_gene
ASSRGTGAYSNQPQH,TRBD1,TRBJ1-5,TRBV7-2
ASSQRTGPNQPQH,TRBD1,TRBJ1-5,TRBV19
ATSDFGTRAY,.,TRBJ2-3,TRBV24-1
ASSPSRQETQY,.,TRBJ2-5,TRBV5-1
AISETAGGGNTEAF,TRBD1,TRBJ1-1,TRBV10-3
ASSLTSAGELF,TRBD2,TRBJ2-2,TRBV3-1
ASSLQLAPDTQY,.,TRBJ2-3,TRBV28
SARLVGDSHSPLH,TRBD1,TRBJ1-6,TRBV20-1
SAARARGLRDTQY,TRBD1,TRBJ2-3,TRBV20-1
SVEARDTDTQY,.,TRBJ2-3,TRBV29-1
ASSHNPPGYYEQY,.,TRBJ2-7,TRBV4-1
ASKISTGSRKEKLF,.,TRBJ1-4,TRBV28
ASSLADGPMAQH,.,TRBJ1-5,TRBV12-3/TRBV12-4
ASSQDLTSGGEETQY,TRBD2,TRBJ2-5,TRBV4-3
SASWQDPYGYT,.,TRBJ1-2,TRBV20-1
ASSLLGNTIY,.,TRBJ1-3,TRBV12-3/TRBV12-4
ASSLVRAQY,.,TRBJ2-3,TRBV7-2
ASRQGGRPAAF,TRBD1,TRBJ1-1,TRBV28
ASSQDVRGGFFSYGYT,.,TRBJ1-2,TRBV4-1
ASSLGILAEETQY,TRBD2,TRBJ2-5,TRBV7-9
AIKEGILEYNSPLH,.,TRBJ1-6,TRBV10-3
ASRAGRSYEQY,.,TRBJ2-7,TRBV10-2
SARALGTAQSD,.,TRBJ1-3,TRBV20-1
ASTGSARGTIY,.,TRBJ1-3,TRBV7-9
ASSPGQGARYGYT,TRBD1,TRBJ1-2,TRBV2
SARAPWNQPQH,.,TRBJ1-5,TRBV20-1
AIGGQGETEAF,TRBD1,TRBJ1-1,TRBV10-3
ASSRDRGLMDYGYT,TRBD1,TRBJ1-2,TRBV6-5
ASSLEATNEKLF,.,TRBJ1-4,TRBV5-1
ASRRTVANYGYT,.,TRBJ1-2,TRBV6-5
AWSVGGLAGSTDTQY,TRBD2,TRBJ2-3,TRBV30
AISESRTGKKY,TRBD1,TRBJ2-7,TRBV10-3
ASSLTGEVGYT,TRBD1,TRBJ1-2,TRBV7-2
SVEAAVNEQF,.,TRBJ2-1,TRBV29-1
SAFDPRQGATEAF,TRBD1,TRBJ1-1,TRBV20-1
ASSSSGLPPDTQY,.,TRBJ2-3,TRBV12-3/TRBV12-4
ASSLLQASNQPQH,.,TRBJ1-5,TRBV2
ASRAPGASRTDTQY,.,TRBJ2-3,TRBV4-2
ASSLGQLGSNSPLH,.,TRBJ1-6,TRBV28
ASSYSFGRGNQYTQY,.,TRBJ2-3,TRBV6-5
ASSSVVRGNQPQH,.,TRBJ1-5,TRBV18
ASSFGQTNTGELF,.,TRBJ2-2,TRBV5-1
ASSQDPGTMNTEAF,.,TRBJ1-1,TRBV14
ASTQAWVLRYGYT,.,TRBJ1-2,TRBV12-3/TRBV12-4
ASSEQLATEAF,.,TRBJ1-1,TRBV11-2
ASSFDYQPQH,.,TRBJ1-5,TRBV19
ASSSMRSGGAYEQY,TRBD2,TRBJ2-7,TRBV7-8
AISESLYKNYGYT,.,TRBJ1-2,TRBV10-3
ASSHATGTGEGYT,TRBD1,TRBJ1-2,TRBV3-1
ASSLDQGDEQY,TRBD1,TRBJ2-7,TRBV11-2
ASSVSTSGGAETQY,TRBD2,TRBJ2-5,TRBV9
ASSPERSGQETQY,.,TRBJ2-5,TRBV6-2/TRBV6-3
ASNKGHLGNTIY,.,TRBJ1-3,TRBV12-3/TRBV12-4